Below, 23 T cell receptor beta chains from the same sample are listed, as sequenced in a study of vaccination effects on CD4 cells after COVID-19. Peptide-pool stimulation followed by sequencing identified expanded antigen-specific CD4+ clonotypes in the ViraFEST assay. Culture lasted about 10 days before CD4+ T cell isolation. Each participant received a vaccine that was either BNT162b2 or mRNA-1273, given as two doses. No cognate antigen is known for these TCRs. The protocol was immunoSEQ multiplex PCR, while the TCRdb copy is restricted to in-frame clones and leaves out a portion. The table has some 23,000 clones, roughly 76% seen once; the top ten hold around 8.4%. The input for sequencing was CD4+ T cells from PBMCs cultured with HCoV-229E spike peptides, taken after COVID-19 vaccination. All receptors derive from a human donor who received a COVID-19 vaccine.

V is TRBV7-9 and J is TRBJ2-7, with 7 positions matching TRBD2. V shed 7 bases and J 0 bases; nucleotides not matched to a gene: 12. CDR3 length: 16 residues. Germline V gene lookup returns CDR1 SEHNR and CDR2 FQNEAQ (reference sequence). The CDR3 protein is CASTWGGGQPSYEQYF. CDR3 DNA sequence: TGTGCCAGCACCTGGGGGGGAGGCCAACCCTCCTACGAGCAGTACTTC.

This clone appeared a single time. The gene calls are TRBV6-5 and TRBJ2-1; the D gene could be TRBD1 or TRBD2 (5 bases each). Looked up from germline, CDR1 is MNHEY and CDR2 is SVGAGI. There are 14 residues in the CDR3. V was shortened by 7 bases and J by 8 bases, with 18 bases between the two germline ends. In nucleotides, the CDR3 is TGTGCCAGCAACTTAGGAGCCAGGGAGCATGAGCAGTTCTTC. Protein: CASNLGAREHEQFF.

J is TRBJ1-3 and V is TRBV5-6; 8 nucleotides agree with TRBD1. Trimming at V came to 1 base and at J to 4 bases, leaving 7 bases not matched to a gene. The CDR3 is 16 residues long. Germline CDR1 and CDR2: SGHDT and YYEEEE. CDR3: CASSLSPGGSGNTIYF. The CDR3 coding sequence is TGTGCCAGCAGCTTGTCTCCAGGGGGCTCGGGAAACACCATATATTTT.

CDR3 in amino acids: CASRPTSGGATETQYF. CDR3 nucleotides: TGTGCCAGCAGACCTACTAGCGGGGGGGCCACAGAGACCCAGTACTTC. This chain links TRBV11-2 with TRBJ2-5; TRBD2 matches 13 bases. Germline CDR1 and CDR2: SGHAT and FQNNGV. The CDR3 is 16 amino acids. V was clipped by 6 bases and J by 4 bases; unmatched bases: 8. Together with reference TRBV11-2 and TRBJ2-5, the CDR3 gives the full variable domain: EAGVAQSPRYKIIEKRQSVAFWCNPISGHATLYWYQQILGQGPKLLIQFQNNGVVDDSQLPKDRFSAERLKGVDSTLKIQPAKLEDSAVYLCASRPTSGGATETQYFGPGTRLLVL.

The table lists this clone with a count of one. The V gene is TRBV4-1, the J gene TRBJ1-6, with 7 positions matching TRBD1. V was pared by 4 bases and J by 7 bases, with 16 bases of the junction left unmatched. CDR3 length: 18 amino acids. The germline V gene encodes CDR1 MGHRA and CDR2 YSYEKL. CDR3: CASSPQGQGEGRNSPLHF. The CDR3 DNA is TGCGCCAGCAGCCCACAAGGTCAGGGGGAAGGTAGGAATTCACCCCTCCACTTT.

The genes are TRBV10-1 and TRBJ2-3; 9 bases agree with TRBD2. V shed 0 bases and J 3 bases; nucleotides not matched to a gene: 7. CDR3 size: 17 residues. The germline gives CDR1 WNHNN, CDR2 SYGVQD (reference sequence). CDR3 region: CASSESSSSGRTDTQYF. CDR3 in DNA: TGCGCCAGCAGTGAGTCGAGCTCAAGCGGGAGGACAGATACGCAGTATTTT.

The sample holds a few counts of this clone. The V call is TRBV6-5, the J call TRBJ2-3, with TRBD2 identical over 10 bases. J was trimmed by 4 bases and V by 4 bases; bases with no gene match: 5. The germline CDR1 and CDR2 sequences are MNHEY and SVGAGI. This CDR3 is built from 15 residues. In DNA, the CDR3 is TGTGCCAGCAGTTCCCAGCGGGGGGGCCCAGATACGCAGTATTTT. The encoded protein is CASSSQRGGPDTQYF.

This clone was found once. The chain uses TRBV13 and TRBJ1-2, with D possibly matching TRBD1 (5 bases). CDR3 length: 16 residues. Trimming stripped 0 bases from V and 2 bases from J, with 13 bases between. CDR1 PRHDT and CDR2 FYEKMQ come from the germline V gene (reference sequence). CDR3 nucleotide sequence: TGTGCCAGCAGCTTAGGCCGGGGCAGGAGCAACTATGGCTACACCTTC. Its translation: CASSLGRGRSNYGYTF.

J is TRBJ2-7 and V is TRBV6-6; possible D gene TRBD2, 5 bases. V was shortened by 6 bases and J by 0 bases, with 21 bases between the two germline ends. CDR1 and CDR2 from the germline V gene are MNHNY and SVGAGI (reference sequence). This CDR3 has 17 residues. The CDR3 spells CASSRQPGRLNSYEQYF. CDR3 sequence (DNA): TGTGCCAGCAGCCGACAACCGGGCAGACTAAACTCCTACGAGCAGTACTTC.

The CDR3 reads CATSEGDRAVVANEKLFF. The CDR3 DNA reads as TGTGCCACCAGTGAGGGGGACAGGGCAGTGGTAGCTAATGAAAAACTGTTTTTT. The V gene is TRBV24-1, the J gene TRBJ1-4, with 9 bases that match TRBD1. The CDR3 length is 18 residues. Per the germline V gene, CDR1 is KGHDR and CDR2 is SFDVKD. V lost 4 bases and J lost 3; bases outside the gene matches: 11.

The gene calls are TRBV30 and TRBJ1-2; D possibly corresponds to TRBD1 (5 bases). The V gene's germline CDR1 is GTSNPN and CDR2 SVGIG (reference sequence). The CDR3 loop spans 12 amino acids. Trimming stripped 4 bases from V and 4 bases from J, with 10 bases between. CDR3 DNA sequence: TGTGCCTGGACACCTCAGGGCTATGGCTACACCTTC. It yields the protein CAWTPQGYGYTF.

This chain connects TRBV6-1 to TRBJ1-2; no clear D. V was trimmed by 3 bases and J by 1 base, leaving 12 bases between them. The CDR3 covers 15 residues. Germline V gene lookup returns CDR1 MNHNS and CDR2 SASEGT. The CDR3 protein is CASSDYGKNNYGYTF. The CDR3 DNA reads as TGTGCCAGCAGTGATTATGGGAAAAATAACTATGGCTACACCTTC.

J is TRBJ2-7 and V is TRBV7-8; D remains unclear. The CDR3 is made up of 14 amino acids. The germline V gene has CDR1 SGHVS and CDR2 FQNEAQ. V gave up 4 bases and J gave up 1 base, with 11 bases separating them. CDR3 protein: CASSSDDISYEQYF. The CDR3 DNA sequence: TGTGCCAGCAGCTCCGACGATATATCCTACGAGCAGTACTTC.

This clone occurred once. The chain carries TRBV13 and TRBJ1-1; 9 nucleotides line up with TRBD1. Looked up from germline, CDR1 is PRHDT and CDR2 is FYEKMQ (reference sequence). The V gene end was trimmed by 6 bases and the J gene end by 1 base; junction bases not matched to a gene: 3. The CDR3 is made up of 14 amino acids. DNA for the CDR3: TGTGCCAGCAGGCCGACAGGGGGGAACACTGAAGCTTTCTTT. It specifies CASRPTGGNTEAFF.

The CDR3 sequence is CASSSASLAPGRDEQFF. CDR3 sequence (DNA): TGTGCCAGCAGCTCCGCGTCCCTTGCTCCGGGCCGCGATGAGCAGTTCTTC. This chain joins TRBV11-3 and TRBJ2-1; D gene uncertain. The CDR3 contains 17 residues. V gave up 4 bases and J gave up 8 bases, with 24 bases separating them. Germline V gene sequence: CDR1 SGHNT, CDR2 YENEEA.

The rearrangement joins TRBV7-2 to TRBJ1-5; TRBD1 aligns across 7 bases. Germline V gene lookup returns CDR1 SGHTA and CDR2 FQGNSA. The CDR3 loop spans 13 amino acids. J gave up 11 bases and V 5 bases, and 9 bases lay outside the gene matches. The CDR3 loop is CASSLGQLRTQHF. DNA for the CDR3: TGTGCCAGCAGCCTGGGACAGCTCCGGACCCAGCATTTT.

The rearrangement uses TRBV5-8 and TRBJ2-5, with 8 bases aligning to TRBD2. CDR3 length: 15 residues. Germline loops: CDR1 SGHTS, CDR2 YDEGEE. The junction had 8 bases not matched to a gene; V was cut back by 3 bases and J by 4 bases. CDR3 in DNA: TGTGCCAGCAGCTCGGGAGAAGCGGGGGTAGAGACCCAGTACTTC. Its translation is CASSSGEAGVETQYF.

The chain is built from TRBV10-1 and TRBJ2-3; a possible D gene is TRBD2 (5 bases). Trimming took off 5 bases at V and 2 bases at J, with 17 bases between the two ends. Germline CDR1 is WNHNN and CDR2 is SYGVQD (reference sequence). This CDR3 region has 16 residues. The CDR3 DNA is TGCGCCAGCAGTTCTTTACTAGGTGGGGTCACAGATACGCAGTATTTT. Protein sequence: CASSSLLGGVTDTQYF.

CDR3: CASSPGQGVRDTF. The CDR3 DNA is TGCGCCAGCAGCCCGGGTCAGGGAGTGAGAGACACCTTC. This chain joins TRBV5-1 and TRBJ1-2; possible D gene TRBD1, 5 bases. From germline, CDR1 is SGHRS and CDR2 YFSETQ. V was pared by 4 bases and J by 12 bases, with 19 bases between. The CDR3 runs 13 residues.

V gene TRBV19 combines with J gene TRBJ1-1; D gene unclear. V dropped 0 bases and J dropped 1 base, with 3 bases sitting between them. Germline lookup yields CDR1 LNHDA and CDR2 SQIVND (reference sequence). The CDR3 length is 13 residues. The CDR3 sequence: CASSIEGNTEAFF. The CDR3 nucleotides read TGTGCCAGTAGTATAGAGGGGAACACTGAAGCTTTCTTT.

J is TRBJ1-1 and V is TRBV6-5; maybe TRBD1 (6 bases). Germline V gene lookup returns CDR1 MNHEY and CDR2 SVGAGI. The V end lost 9 bases, the J end lost 5 bases, and 19 bases lay between the germline ends. The CDR3 is 14 residues long. CDR3 loop: CASASGGAQTEAFF. CDR3 nucleotides: TGTGCCAGTGCTTCTGGGGGGGCGCAGACTGAAGCTTTCTTT.

The genes are TRBV10-3 and TRBJ1-3; 7 nucleotides align to TRBD1. Germline V gene sequence: CDR1 ENHRY, CDR2 SYGVKD. This CDR3 contains 19 residues. After removal of 3 bases from V and 0 bases from J, the junction contained 14 bases not matched to a gene. CDR3 protein: CAISDSRTGSTSSGNTIYF. As DNA, the CDR3 is TGTGCCATCAGTGACTCTCGGACAGGATCTACTAGCTCTGGAAACACCATATATTTT.

The genes are TRBV5-1 and TRBJ1-2; D may be TRBD1 (5 bases). The V and J ends lost 1 base and 5 bases respectively, with 12 bases between them. The CDR3 loop spans 14 amino acids. Germline values: CDR1 SGHRS, CDR2 YFSETQ. This chain's CDR3 is CASSLSGLGYGYTF. The CDR3 region has the DNA TGCGCCAGCAGCTTGTCAGGGTTGGGTTATGGCTACACCTTC.